This T cell receptor (beta chain) was observed in a study of T-cell memory formation after mild COVID-19. Study-wide context: TCR clusters largely stayed donor specific. Study-wide points: Contracting clones from day 15 to 85 had balanced CD4/CD8; later expanders favoured CD4+. Certain responding clones were present in pre-infection memory, suggesting participation of cross-reactive memory.

Trimming removed 5 bases at V and 3 bases at J, with 23 bases between. The CDR3 is 18 amino acids. Germline lookup yields CDR1 SGHTA and CDR2 FQGTGA. After 5'RACE with constant-segment primers, TCR alpha and TCR beta cDNA libraries carrying sample barcodes and UMIs were obtained. Via MiXCR, TCRdb re-called the 5' RACE reads, giving one row per CDR3 protein. This sample has about 190,000 distinct CDR3 sequences; around 20% occur once, and the top ten carry 2.4%. Comment on this clonotype: Its matching antigen is unknown.

The receptor was derived from an adult woman who had mild COVID-19 (a few samples of this study predate the infection). Cell type and time point are not known. Material for sequencing was PBMCs or a T cell subset sorted from them (not recorded which). The chain links TRBV7-3 to TRBJ2-1; weak D call: TRBD1 (6 bases). The CDR3 region has the DNA TGTGCCAGCAGCCCGAAAGTATCCCAGGGGCTCGGCTACAATGAGCAGTTCTTC. Translation gives CASSPKVSQGLGYNEQFF.